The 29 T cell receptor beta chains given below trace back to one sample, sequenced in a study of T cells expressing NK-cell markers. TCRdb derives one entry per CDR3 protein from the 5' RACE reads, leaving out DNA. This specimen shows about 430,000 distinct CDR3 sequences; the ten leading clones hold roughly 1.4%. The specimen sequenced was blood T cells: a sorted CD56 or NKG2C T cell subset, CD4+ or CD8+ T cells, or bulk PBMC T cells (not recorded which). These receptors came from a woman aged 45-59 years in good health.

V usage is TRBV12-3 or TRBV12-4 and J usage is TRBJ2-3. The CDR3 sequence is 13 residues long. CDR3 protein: CASRSSGTDTQYF.

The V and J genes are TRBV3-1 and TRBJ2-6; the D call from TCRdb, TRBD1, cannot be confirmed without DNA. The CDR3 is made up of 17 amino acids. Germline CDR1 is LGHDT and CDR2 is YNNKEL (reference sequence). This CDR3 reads CASSSQQGAGGANVLTF.

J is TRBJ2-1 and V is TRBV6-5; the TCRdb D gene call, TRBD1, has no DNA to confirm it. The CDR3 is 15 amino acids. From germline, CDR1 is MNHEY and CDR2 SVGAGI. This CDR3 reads CASSYYPGQRDEQFF.

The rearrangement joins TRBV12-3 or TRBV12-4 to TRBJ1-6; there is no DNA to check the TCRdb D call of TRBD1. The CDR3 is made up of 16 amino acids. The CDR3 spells CASSSRAWGYNSPLHF.

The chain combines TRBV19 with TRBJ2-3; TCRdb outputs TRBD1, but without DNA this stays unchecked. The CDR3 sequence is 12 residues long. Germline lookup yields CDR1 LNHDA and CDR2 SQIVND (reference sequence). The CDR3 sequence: CASWSGADTQYF. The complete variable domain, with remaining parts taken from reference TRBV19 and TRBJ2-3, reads DGGITQSPKYLFRKEGQNVTLSCEQNLNHDAMYWYRQDPGQGLRLIYYSQIVNDFQKGDIAEGYSVSREKKESFPLTVTSAQKNPTAFYLCASWSGADTQYFGPGTRLTVL.

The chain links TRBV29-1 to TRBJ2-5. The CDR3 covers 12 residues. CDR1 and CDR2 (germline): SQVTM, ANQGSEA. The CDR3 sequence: CSVSQDQETQYF.

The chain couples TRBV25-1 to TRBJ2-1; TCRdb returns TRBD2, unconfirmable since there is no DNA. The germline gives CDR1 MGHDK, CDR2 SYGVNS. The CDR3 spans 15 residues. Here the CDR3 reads CASSEFERGYNEQFF. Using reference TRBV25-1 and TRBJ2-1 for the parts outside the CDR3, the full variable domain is EADIYQTPRYLVIGTGKKITLECSQTMGHDKMYWYQQDPGMELHLIHYSYGVNSTEKGDLSSESTVSRIRTEHFPLTLESARPSHTSQYLCASSEFERGYNEQFFGPGTRLTVL.

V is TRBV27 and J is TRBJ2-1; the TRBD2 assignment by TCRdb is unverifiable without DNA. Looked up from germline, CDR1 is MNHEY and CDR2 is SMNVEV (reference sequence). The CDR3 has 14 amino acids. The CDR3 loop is CASSGLAGGRGQFF.

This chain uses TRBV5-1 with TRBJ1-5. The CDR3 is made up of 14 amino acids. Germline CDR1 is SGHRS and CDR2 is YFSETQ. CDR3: CASSLAGGGEPQHF.

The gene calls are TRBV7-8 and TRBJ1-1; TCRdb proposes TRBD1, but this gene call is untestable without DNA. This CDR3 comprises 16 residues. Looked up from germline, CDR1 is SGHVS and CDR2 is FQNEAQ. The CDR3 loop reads CASSSSSGGPNTEAFF.

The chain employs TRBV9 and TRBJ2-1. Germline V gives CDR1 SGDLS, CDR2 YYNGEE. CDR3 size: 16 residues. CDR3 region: CASSAGLSASYNEQFF.

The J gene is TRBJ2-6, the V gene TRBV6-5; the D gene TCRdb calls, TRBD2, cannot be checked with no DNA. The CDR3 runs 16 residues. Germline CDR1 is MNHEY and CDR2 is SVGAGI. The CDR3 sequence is CASSRLRGTGANVLTF.

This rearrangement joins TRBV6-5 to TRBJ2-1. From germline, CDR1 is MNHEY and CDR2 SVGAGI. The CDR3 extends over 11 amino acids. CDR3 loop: CASSARSEQFF.

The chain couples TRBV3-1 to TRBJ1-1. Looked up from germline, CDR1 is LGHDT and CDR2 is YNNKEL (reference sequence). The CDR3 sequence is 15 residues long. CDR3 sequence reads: CASSQGSLQFTEAFF.

CDR3 loop: CASSLAGRTVNTEAFF. The chain combines TRBV27 with TRBJ1-1; the D call from TCRdb, TRBD1, cannot be confirmed without DNA. The CDR3 runs 16 residues. Per germline, CDR1 MNHEY and CDR2 SMNVEV (reference sequence).

This chain's CDR3 is CASSTGSADGYTF. The chain employs TRBV4-1 and TRBJ1-2; the TCRdb call, TRBD1, lacks DNA for checking. The CDR3 extends over 13 amino acids. Germline V CDR1 and CDR2: MGHRA, YSYEKL.

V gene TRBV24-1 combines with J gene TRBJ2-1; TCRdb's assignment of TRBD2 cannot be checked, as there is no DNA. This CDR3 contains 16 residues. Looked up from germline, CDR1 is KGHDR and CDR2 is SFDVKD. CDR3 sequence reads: CATSDPVAGEVNEQFF.

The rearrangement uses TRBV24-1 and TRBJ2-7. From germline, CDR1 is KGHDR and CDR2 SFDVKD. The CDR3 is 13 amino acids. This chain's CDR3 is CATPKEPEYEQYF.

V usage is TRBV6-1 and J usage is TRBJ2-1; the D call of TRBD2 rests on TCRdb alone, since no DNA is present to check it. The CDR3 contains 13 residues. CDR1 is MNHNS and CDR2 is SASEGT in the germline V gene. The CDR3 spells CASKARDYNEQFF.

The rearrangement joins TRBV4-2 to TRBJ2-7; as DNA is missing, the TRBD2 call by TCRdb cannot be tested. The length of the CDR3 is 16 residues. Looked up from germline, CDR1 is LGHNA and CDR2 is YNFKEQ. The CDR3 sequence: CASSHPETSGSHEQYF.

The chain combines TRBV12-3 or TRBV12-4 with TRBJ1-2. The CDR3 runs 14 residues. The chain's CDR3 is CASSLMDGTYGYTF.

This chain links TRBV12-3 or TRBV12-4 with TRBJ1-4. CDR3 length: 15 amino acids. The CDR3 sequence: CASTPGGVLVEKLFF.

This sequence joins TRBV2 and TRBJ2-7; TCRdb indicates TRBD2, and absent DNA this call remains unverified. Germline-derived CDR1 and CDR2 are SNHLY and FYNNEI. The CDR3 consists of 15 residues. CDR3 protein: CASRPTGTSGGGAYF.

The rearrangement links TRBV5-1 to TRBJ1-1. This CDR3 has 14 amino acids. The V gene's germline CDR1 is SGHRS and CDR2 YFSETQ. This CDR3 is CASSLTAVVSEAFF.

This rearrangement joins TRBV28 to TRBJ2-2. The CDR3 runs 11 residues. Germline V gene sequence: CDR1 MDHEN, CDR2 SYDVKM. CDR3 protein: CASIGTGELFF.

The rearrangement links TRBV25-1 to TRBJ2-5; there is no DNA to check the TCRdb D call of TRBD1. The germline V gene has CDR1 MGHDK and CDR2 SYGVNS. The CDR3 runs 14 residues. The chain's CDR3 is CASSADIPQETQYF.

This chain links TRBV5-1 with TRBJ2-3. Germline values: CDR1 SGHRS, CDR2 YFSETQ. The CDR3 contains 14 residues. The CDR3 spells CASNQNPSQSTQYF.

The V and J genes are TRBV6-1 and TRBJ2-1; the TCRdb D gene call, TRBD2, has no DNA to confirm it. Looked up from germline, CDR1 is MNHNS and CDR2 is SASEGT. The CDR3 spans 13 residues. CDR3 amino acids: CASMREGYNEQFF.

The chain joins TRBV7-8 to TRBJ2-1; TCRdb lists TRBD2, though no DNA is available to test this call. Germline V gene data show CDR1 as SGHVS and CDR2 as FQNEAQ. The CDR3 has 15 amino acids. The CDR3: CASSLAWLRGNEQFF.